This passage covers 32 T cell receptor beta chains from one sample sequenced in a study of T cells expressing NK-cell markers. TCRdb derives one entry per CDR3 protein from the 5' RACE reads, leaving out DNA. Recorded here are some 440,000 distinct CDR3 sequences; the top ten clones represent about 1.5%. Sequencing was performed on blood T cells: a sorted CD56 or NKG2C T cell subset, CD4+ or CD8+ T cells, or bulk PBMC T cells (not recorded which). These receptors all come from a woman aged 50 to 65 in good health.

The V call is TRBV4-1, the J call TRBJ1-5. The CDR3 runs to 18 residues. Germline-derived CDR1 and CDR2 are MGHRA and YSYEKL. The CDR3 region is CASSQDIKRAASNQPQHF.

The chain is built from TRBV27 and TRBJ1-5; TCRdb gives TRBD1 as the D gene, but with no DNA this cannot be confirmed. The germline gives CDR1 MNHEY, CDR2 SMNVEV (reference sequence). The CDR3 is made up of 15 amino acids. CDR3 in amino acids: CASRAGGGVGQPQHF.

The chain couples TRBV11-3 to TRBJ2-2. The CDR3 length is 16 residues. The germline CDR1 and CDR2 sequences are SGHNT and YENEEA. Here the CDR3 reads CASSLSRRANTGELFF.

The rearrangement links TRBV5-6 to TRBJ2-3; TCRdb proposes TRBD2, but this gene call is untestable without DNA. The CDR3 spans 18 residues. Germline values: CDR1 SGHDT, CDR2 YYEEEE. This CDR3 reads CATQLDVPASGDTDTQYF.

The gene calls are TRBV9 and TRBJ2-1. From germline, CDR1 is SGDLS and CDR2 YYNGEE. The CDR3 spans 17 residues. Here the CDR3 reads CASSVATSGRSYNEQFF.

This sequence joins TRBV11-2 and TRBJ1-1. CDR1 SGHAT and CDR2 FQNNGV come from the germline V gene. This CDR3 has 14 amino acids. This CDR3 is CASSFSGGNTEAFF.

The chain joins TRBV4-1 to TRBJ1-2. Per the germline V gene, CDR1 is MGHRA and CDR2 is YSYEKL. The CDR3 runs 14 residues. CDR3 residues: CASSQGLAPAGYTF.

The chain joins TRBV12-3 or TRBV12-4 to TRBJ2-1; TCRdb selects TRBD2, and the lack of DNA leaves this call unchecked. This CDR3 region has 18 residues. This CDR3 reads CASSLGLAGGVVVDEQFF.

CDR3 in amino acids: CASSSGQHMTEKLFF. The chain combines TRBV5-1 with TRBJ1-4; without DNA, the TCRdb call of TRBD1 cannot be checked. CDR3 length: 15 amino acids. The V gene's germline CDR1 is SGHRS and CDR2 YFSETQ.

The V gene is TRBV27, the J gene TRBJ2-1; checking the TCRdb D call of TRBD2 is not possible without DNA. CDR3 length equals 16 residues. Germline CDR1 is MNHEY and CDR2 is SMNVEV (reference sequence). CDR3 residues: CASSPRTSGGYNEQFF.

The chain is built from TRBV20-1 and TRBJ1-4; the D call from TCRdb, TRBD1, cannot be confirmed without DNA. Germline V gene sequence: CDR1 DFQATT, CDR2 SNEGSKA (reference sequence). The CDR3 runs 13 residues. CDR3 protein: CSGTGQLYEKLFF.

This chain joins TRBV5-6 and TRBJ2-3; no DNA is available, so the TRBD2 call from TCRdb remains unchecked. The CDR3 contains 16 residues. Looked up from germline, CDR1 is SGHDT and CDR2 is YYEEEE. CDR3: CASRSPSGRATDTQYF.

CDR3: CSARARQGFADTQYF. V usage is TRBV20-1 and J usage is TRBJ2-3; the TCRdb D gene call, TRBD1, has no DNA to confirm it. This CDR3 is built from 15 residues. Germline CDR1 DFQATT, CDR2 SNEGSKA (reference sequence).

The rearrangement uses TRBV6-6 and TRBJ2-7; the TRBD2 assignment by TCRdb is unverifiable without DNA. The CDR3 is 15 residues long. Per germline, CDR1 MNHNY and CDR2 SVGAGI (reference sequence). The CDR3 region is CATHKLAGGPVEQYF.

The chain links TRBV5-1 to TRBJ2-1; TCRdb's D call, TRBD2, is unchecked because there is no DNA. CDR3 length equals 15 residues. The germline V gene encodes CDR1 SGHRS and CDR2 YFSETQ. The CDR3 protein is CASSLAREKANEQFF.

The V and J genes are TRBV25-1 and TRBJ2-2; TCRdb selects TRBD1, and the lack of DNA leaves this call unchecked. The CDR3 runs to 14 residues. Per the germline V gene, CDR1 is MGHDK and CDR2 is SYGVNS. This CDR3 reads CASSVGTHTGELFF.

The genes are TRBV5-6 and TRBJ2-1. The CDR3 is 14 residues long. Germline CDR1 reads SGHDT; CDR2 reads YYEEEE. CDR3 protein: CASSPAIGTGEQFF.

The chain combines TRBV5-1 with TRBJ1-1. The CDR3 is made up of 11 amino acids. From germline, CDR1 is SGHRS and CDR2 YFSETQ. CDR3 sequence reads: CASRDNTEAFF.

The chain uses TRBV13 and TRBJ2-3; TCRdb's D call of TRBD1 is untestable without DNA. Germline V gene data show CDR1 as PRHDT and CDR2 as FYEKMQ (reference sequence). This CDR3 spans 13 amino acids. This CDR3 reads CASSPSGSDTQYF.

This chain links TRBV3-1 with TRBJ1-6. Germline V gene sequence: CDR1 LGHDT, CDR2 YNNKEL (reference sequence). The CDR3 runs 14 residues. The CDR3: CASRAESYNSPLHF.

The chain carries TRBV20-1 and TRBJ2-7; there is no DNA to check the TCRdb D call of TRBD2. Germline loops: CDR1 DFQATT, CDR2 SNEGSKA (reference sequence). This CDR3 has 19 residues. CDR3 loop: CSASHRGMVSGRGSYEQYF.

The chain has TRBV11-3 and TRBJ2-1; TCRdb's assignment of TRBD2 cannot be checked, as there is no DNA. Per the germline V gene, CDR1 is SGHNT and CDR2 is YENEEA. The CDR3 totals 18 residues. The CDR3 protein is CASSLALLGTTPRNEQFF.

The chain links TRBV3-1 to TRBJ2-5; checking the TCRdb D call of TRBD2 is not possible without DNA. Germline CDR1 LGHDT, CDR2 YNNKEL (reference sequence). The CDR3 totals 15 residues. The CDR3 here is CASSHSTGVRETQYF.

CDR3 sequence: CASSGTGNSDTQYF. This sequence joins TRBV5-1 and TRBJ2-3; TCRdb gives TRBD1 as the D gene, but with no DNA this cannot be confirmed. The CDR3 loop spans 14 amino acids. Germline loops: CDR1 SGHRS, CDR2 YFSETQ.

CDR3 sequence: CASNKRGTSGKNEQFF. This chain links TRBV12-3 or TRBV12-4 with TRBJ2-1; the D gene TCRdb calls, TRBD2, cannot be checked with no DNA. The CDR3 length is 16 residues.

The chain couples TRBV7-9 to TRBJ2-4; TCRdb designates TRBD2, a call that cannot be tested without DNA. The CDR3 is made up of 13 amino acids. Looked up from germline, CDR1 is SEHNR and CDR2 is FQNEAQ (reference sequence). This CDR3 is CASSLESRTSQYF.

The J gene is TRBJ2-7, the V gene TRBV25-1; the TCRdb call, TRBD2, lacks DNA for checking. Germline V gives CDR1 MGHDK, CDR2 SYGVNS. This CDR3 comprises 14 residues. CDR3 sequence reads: CAAGRGEISYEQYF.

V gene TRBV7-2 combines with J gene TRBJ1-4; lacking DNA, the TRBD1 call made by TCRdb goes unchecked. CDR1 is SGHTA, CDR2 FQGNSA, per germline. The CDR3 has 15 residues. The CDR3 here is CASSLTDGGGEKLFF.

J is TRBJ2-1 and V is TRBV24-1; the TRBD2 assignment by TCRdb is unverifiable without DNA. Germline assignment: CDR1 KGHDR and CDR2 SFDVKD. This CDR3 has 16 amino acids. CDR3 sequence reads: CATSKTSGRRNNEQFF.

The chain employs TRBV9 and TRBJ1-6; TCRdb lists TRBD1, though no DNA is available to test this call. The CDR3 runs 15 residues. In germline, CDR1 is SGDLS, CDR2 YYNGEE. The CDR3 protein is CASSVNGQAGTPLHF.

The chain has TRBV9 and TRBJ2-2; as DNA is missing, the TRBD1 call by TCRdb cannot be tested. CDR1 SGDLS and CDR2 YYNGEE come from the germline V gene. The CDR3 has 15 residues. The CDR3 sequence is CASSVGGTSDGELFF.

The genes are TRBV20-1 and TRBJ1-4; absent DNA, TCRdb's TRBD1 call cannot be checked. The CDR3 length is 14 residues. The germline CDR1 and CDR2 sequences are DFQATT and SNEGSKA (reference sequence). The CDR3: CSAPPRGRGEKLFF.